The 32 T cell receptor beta chains given below trace back to one sample, sequenced in a study of vaccination and CD4 T cells after COVID-19. The Oncomine TCR Beta short-read assay was what sequenced the DNA obtained from cultured CD4+ T cells. TCRdb independently ran MiXCR on the PCR reads; one entry per CDR3 protein. In the table there are roughly 20,000 distinct CDR3 sequences, less than 55% of which are singletons. Antigen specificity for these receptors is unknown. Treatment given: approximately 9-day PBMC culture with coronavirus spike peptide pools or control peptides (ViraFEST assay). Sequencing was carried out using cultured CD4+ T cells from blood. The receptors here all came from a human donor with COVID-19.

The chain carries TRBV19 and TRBJ1-5; 7 bases align to TRBD1. The CDR3 has 17 residues. The trim removed 0 bases at V and 0 bases at J, leaving 5 bases unmatched. Germline V lookup: CDR1 LNHDA, CDR2 SQIVND (reference sequence). This CDR3 reads CASSIDLDRASNQPQHF. The CDR3 bases are TGTGCCAGTAGTATAGATCTAGACAGGGCTAGCAATCAGCCCCAGCATTTT.

The rearrangement links TRBV6-5 to TRBJ2-3, with 8 bases fitting TRBD1. Germline V lookup: CDR1 MNHEY, CDR2 SVGAGI. Trimming removed 2 bases from V and 2 bases from J; junction bases left unmatched: 3. CDR3 length: 15 amino acids. The CDR3 DNA reads TGTGCCAGCAGTTACGGACAGGGAAACACAGATACGCAGTATTTT. This translates into CASSYGQGNTDTQYF.

The V and J genes are TRBV20-1 and TRBJ2-7, with D possibly TRBD1 on 5 matching bases. Germline CDR1 and CDR2: DFQATT and SNEGSKA (reference sequence). This CDR3 is 14 amino acids long. Between the trimmed V and J ends, which lost 0 bases and 9 bases, there was a span of 18 bases. The CDR3 DNA sequence: TGCAGTGCTAGAGATCTTGGGGCCCCCACGGTGCAGTACTTC. This translates into CSARDLGAPTVQYF.

This clonotype occurred a few times. The chain employs TRBV24-1 and TRBJ2-3, with a weak D call TRBD2 (6 bases). Trimming stripped 4 bases from V and 1 base from J, with 8 bases between. This CDR3 comprises 14 residues. CDR1 KGHDR and CDR2 SFDVKD come from the germline V gene. The CDR3 DNA is TGTGCCACCAGTGACCCGGGGGGCACAGATACGCAGTATTTT. This gives the protein CATSDPGGTDTQYF.

This clonotype was seen a few times. The genes are TRBV27 and TRBJ1-1; 11 bases agree with TRBD1. Germline lookup yields CDR1 MNHEY and CDR2 SMNVEV (reference sequence). Trimming removed 7 bases from V and 5 bases from J; junction bases left unmatched: 6. The CDR3 is made up of 14 amino acids. CDR3 loop: CASTRTGGLTEAFF. For the CDR3, the DNA is TGTGCCAGCACGCGGACAGGGGGCTTGACTGAAGCTTTCTTT.

J is TRBJ2-2 and V is TRBV7-9; D not resolved. The germline CDR1 and CDR2 sequences are SEHNR and FQNEAQ (reference sequence). The CDR3 is 19 residues long. V was shortened by 2 bases and J by 2 bases, with 21 bases between the two germline ends. This CDR3 reads CASSLTGRVGTRNTGELFF. The CDR3 nucleotides are TGTGCCAGCAGCTTAACGGGTCGGGTGGGCACGCGAAACACCGGGGAGCTGTTTTTT.

The chain combines TRBV15 with TRBJ2-3; 8 nucleotides agree with TRBD1. This CDR3 has 16 amino acids. Germline V gene lookup returns CDR1 LNHNV and CDR2 YYDKDF (reference sequence). The ends lost 0 bases at V and 3 bases at J; junction bases unmatched: 5. The CDR3: CATSRDGQGGTDTQYF. The CDR3 nucleotides read TGTGCCACCAGCAGAGATGGACAGGGAGGAACAGATACGCAGTATTTT.

This clonotype was seen a few times. V gene TRBV6-5 combines with J gene TRBJ2-5; 7 nucleotides align to TRBD1. V was pared by 2 bases and J by 5 bases, with 5 bases of the junction left unmatched. The V gene's germline CDR1 is MNHEY and CDR2 SVGAGI. The CDR3 extends over 14 amino acids. DNA for the CDR3: TGTGCCAGCAGTTACGCCGACAGGGTGGAGACCCAGTACTTC. Amino acid sequence: CASSYADRVETQYF.

The chain links TRBV11-2 to TRBJ2-7, with 8 bases matching TRBD2. CDR1 and CDR2 from the germline V gene are SGHAT and FQNNGV. CDR3 length: 15 amino acids. Trimming cost V 2 bases and J 0 bases; bases outside gene matches: 3. For the CDR3, the DNA is TGTGCCAGCAGCTTATTGCTAGCGGGCTCCTACGAGCAGTACTTC. Protein product: CASSLLLAGSYEQYF. Full variable domain (rest looked up from reference TRBV11-2 and TRBJ2-7): EAGVAQSPRYKIIEKRQSVAFWCNPISGHATLYWYQQILGQGPKLLIQFQNNGVVDDSQLPKDRFSAERLKGVDSTLKIQPAKLEDSAVYLCASSLLLAGSYEQYFGPGTRLTVT.

CDR3 DNA sequence: TGTGCCAGCAGACCCGACAGGGCTGCTAACTATGGCTACACCTTC. This sequence encodes CASRPDRAANYGYTF. The chain couples TRBV28 to TRBJ1-2, with 7 bases aligning to TRBD1. Germline V gene lookup returns CDR1 MDHEN and CDR2 SYDVKM. The CDR3 has 15 amino acids. After removal of 6 bases from V and 0 bases from J, the junction contained 7 bases not matched to a gene.

The chain joins TRBV5-1 to TRBJ2-3; TRBD1 agrees at 8 bases. The CDR3 length is 15 residues. In germline, CDR1 is SGHRS, CDR2 YFSETQ. With 0 bases clipped from V and 6 bases from J, the junction kept 6 bases outside the gene matches. DNA for the CDR3: TGCGCCAGCAGCTTGGGACAGGGGATTACTGATACGCAGTATTTT. Protein product: CASSLGQGITDTQYF.

The gene calls are TRBV20-1 and TRBJ2-3; no clear D. Germline CDR1 and CDR2: DFQATT and SNEGSKA (reference sequence). V was pared by 7 bases and J by 1 base, with 9 bases between. The CDR3 has 12 amino acids. The CDR3 DNA follows: TGCAGTGGCTTCTGGGGCACAGATACGCAGTATTTT. The encoded protein is CSGFWGTDTQYF.

The chain has TRBV11-3 and TRBJ1-6, with TRBD1 matching over 7 bases. The CDR3 consists of 15 residues. Germline V gene lookup returns CDR1 SGHNT and CDR2 YENEEA. J lost 6 bases, V lost 5 bases, and 7 bases had no gene match. CDR3 sequence reads: CASSPQTGINSPLHF. The DNA for the CDR3 is TGTGCCAGCAGCCCGCAGACAGGGATTAATTCACCCCTCCACTTT.

In DNA form, the CDR3 reads TGTGCCACCAATGGACATATGTTCTCTGGGGCCAACGTCCTGACTTTC. Translating it yields CATNGHMFSGANVLTF. The V gene is TRBV15, the J gene TRBJ2-6; perhaps TRBD1 as D (5 bases). CDR1 is LNHNV, CDR2 YYDKDF, per germline (reference sequence). The CDR3 has 16 amino acids. Trimming removed 7 bases at V and 0 bases at J, with 13 bases between.

This clonotype turned up a few times. This chain connects TRBV6-2 or TRBV6-3 to TRBJ1-5; TRBD1 agrees at 7 bases. CDR3 length: 14 residues. CDR1 and CDR2 from the germline V gene are MNHEY and SVGEGT. With 6 bases clipped from V and 1 base from J, the junction kept 3 bases outside the gene matches. The CDR3 DNA is TGTGCCAGCAGGCCGACAGGGAGCAATCAGCCCCAGCATTTT. It codes for CASRPTGSNQPQHF.

The chain links TRBV12-3 or TRBV12-4 to TRBJ1-1; D call uncertain. V lost 5 bases, J lost 0 bases, and 4 bases lay in between. CDR3 length: 12 residues. The CDR3 is CASSRMNTEAFF. The CDR3 DNA follows: TGTGCCAGCAGTCGAATGAACACTGAAGCTTTCTTT.

The chain uses TRBV15 and TRBJ1-3; D is undetermined. The CDR3 has 14 amino acids. The V end lost 1 base, the J end lost 2 bases, and 6 bases lay between the germline ends. Germline lookup yields CDR1 LNHNV and CDR2 YYDKDF (reference sequence). The CDR3 sequence: CATSRASAGNTIYF. In DNA, the CDR3 is TGTGCCACCAGCAGAGCTTCAGCTGGAAACACCATATATTTT. The full variable domain, with the rest looked up from reference TRBV15 and TRBJ1-3, is DAMVIQNPRYQVTQFGKPVTLSCSQTLNHNVMYWYQQKSSQAPKLLFHYYDKDFNNEADTPDNFQSRRPNTSFCFLDIRSPGLGDTAMYLCATSRASAGNTIYFGEGSWLTVV.

V and J are TRBV6-5 and TRBJ2-6; no clear D. V was pared by 0 bases and J by 1 base, with 4 bases between. Germline V gives CDR1 MNHEY, CDR2 SVGAGI. This CDR3 contains 15 residues. The CDR3 reads CASSYSISGANVLTF. As DNA, the CDR3 is TGTGCCAGCAGTTACTCGATATCTGGGGCCAACGTCCTGACTTTC.

This clonotype was observed a handful of times. The chain combines TRBV6-1 with TRBJ2-7, with D possibly matching TRBD1 (6 bases). This CDR3 contains 16 residues. Trimming took off 7 bases at V and 1 base at J, with 20 bases between the two ends. Looked up from germline, CDR1 is MNHNS and CDR2 is SASEGT. In DNA, the CDR3 is TGTGCCAGCAAAACCGGCAGGGGCCTCTCATCCTACGAGCAGTACTTC. This gives the protein CASKTGRGLSSYEQYF.

This clonotype is large in the sample. The V call is TRBV2, the J call TRBJ1-2; 10 positions agree with TRBD1. The CDR3 totals 16 residues. Germline V gene sequence: CDR1 SNHLY, CDR2 FYNNEI. The V gene end was trimmed by 6 bases and the J gene end by 4 bases; junction bases not matched to a gene: 11. The CDR3 reads CASRSSSGTGVYGYTF. The DNA of the CDR3 is TGTGCCAGCAGGAGCTCCTCCGGGACAGGGGTCTATGGCTACACCTTC.

The V call is TRBV12-5, the J call TRBJ2-5, with a tentative D call TRBD2 (6 bases). The CDR3 spans 13 residues. Germline CDR1 reads LGHNT; CDR2 reads FRNRAP. Trimming stripped 0 bases from V and 5 bases from J, with 7 bases between. This chain's CDR3 is CASGLVAGETQYF. The DNA of the CDR3 is TGTGCTAGTGGTTTGGTCGCGGGGGAGACCCAGTACTTC.

In its sample, this clonotype was seen a few times. At one boundary the junction diverges from the germline segment, which might be a read error. The chain employs TRBV7-7 and TRBJ2-3; D is perhaps TRBD1 or TRBD2 (5 bases each). The germline CDR1 and CDR2 sequences are SSHAT and FNYEAQ (reference sequence). The CDR3 consists of 13 residues. The CDR3 loop reads CASSKGTTDTQYF. Written as DNA, the CDR3 is TGTGCTAGCAGCAAGGGGACCACAGATACGCAGTATTTT.

The V and J genes are TRBV6-1 and TRBJ1-2; a possible D gene is TRBD1 (6 bases). The CDR3 runs to 15 residues. V shed 6 bases and J shed 0 bases, with 14 bases lying between them. The germline V gene has CDR1 MNHNS and CDR2 SASEGT. This chain's CDR3 is CASRTLQGSNYGYTF. The CDR3 DNA reads TGTGCCAGCAGGACCTTACAGGGTTCTAACTATGGCTACACCTTC.

The chain couples TRBV6-4 to TRBJ2-2; no clear D. CDR1 MRHNA and CDR2 SNTAGT come from the germline V gene. The CDR3 extends over 14 amino acids. Trimming removed 0 bases from V and 3 bases from J, with 5 bases in between. CDR3 DNA sequence: TGTGCCAGCAGTGACTCCGTCCACACCGGGGAGCTGTTTTTT. Its protein is CASSDSVHTGELFF.

This clonotype came up a few times. The chain combines TRBV6-5 with TRBJ1-1; tentatively, D is TRBD1 (6 bases). V was pared by 0 bases and J by 4 bases, with 9 bases between. The CDR3 is 14 residues long. Germline V gene sequence: CDR1 MNHEY, CDR2 SVGAGI. The CDR3 sequence: CASSYSGRGTEAFF. In DNA form, the CDR3 reads TGTGCCAGCAGTTACTCTGGCAGGGGCACTGAAGCTTTCTTT.

V usage is TRBV29-1 and J usage is TRBJ2-3; TRBD1 agrees at 9 bases. The CDR3 runs 14 residues. Germline V CDR1 and CDR2: SQVTM, ANQGSEA. Trimming at V came to 5 bases and at J to 0 bases, leaving 3 bases not matched to a gene. CDR3 in amino acids: CSVLDRGSTDTQYF. Here the CDR3 DNA reads TGCAGCGTTCTGGACAGGGGAAGCACAGATACGCAGTATTTT.

This rearrangement joins TRBV5-1 to TRBJ2-7, with 11 positions matching TRBD2. Germline-derived CDR1 and CDR2 are SGHRS and YFSETQ. The trim removed 0 bases at V and 6 bases at J, leaving 8 bases unmatched. The CDR3 runs 16 residues. The CDR3 here is CASSLGSSGGPSEQYF. The CDR3 DNA sequence: TGCGCCAGCAGCTTGGGGTCTAGCGGGGGGCCGAGCGAGCAGTACTTC.

Turning to this clonotype: The germline gene is not matched at one end of the junction; a read error may be the cause. This chain connects TRBV11-3 to TRBJ1-1; D gene uncertain. Per germline, CDR1 SGHNT and CDR2 YENEEA. The CDR3 is 13 amino acids. The CDR3 DNA reads TGTGCCAGAAGCTTAGTATGTTGCGCTGAAGCTTTCTTT. Translating gives CARSLVCCAEAFF.

The gene calls are TRBV9 and TRBJ2-5, with D tentatively TRBD1 (6 bases). CDR3 size: 12 residues. From germline, CDR1 is SGDLS and CDR2 YYNGEE. Trimming cost V 8 bases and J 5 bases, with 13 bases left between them. CDR3 nucleotides: TGTGCCAGATACAGGGTCGGGGAGACCCAGTACTTC. This encodes CARYRVGETQYF.

V is TRBV6-4 and J is TRBJ1-2, with 7 positions matching TRBD1. Trimming at V came to 6 bases and at J to 5 bases, leaving 6 bases not matched to a gene. The CDR3 extends over 13 amino acids. Germline CDR1 and CDR2: MRHNA and SNTAGT. CDR3 region: CASRKGAEYGYTF. CDR3 nucleotide sequence: TGTGCCAGCAGAAAGGGGGCTGAGTATGGCTACACCTTC.

V usage is TRBV6-5 and J usage is TRBJ1-3; D gene ambiguous. The V end lost 2 bases, the J end lost 2 bases, and 4 bases lay between the germline ends. Germline V lookup: CDR1 MNHEY, CDR2 SVGAGI. There are 13 residues in the CDR3. This CDR3 reads CASSYRPGNTIYF. CDR3 nucleotides: TGTGCCAGCAGTTACCGACCTGGAAACACCATATATTTT.

This clonotype came up a few times. The chain employs TRBV6-5 and TRBJ2-2; weak D call: TRBD2 (6 bases). V lost 0 bases and J lost 1, with 9 bases in between. The germline V gene encodes CDR1 MNHEY and CDR2 SVGAGI. This CDR3 region has 16 residues. CDR3 coding DNA: TGTGCCAGCAGTTACTCTCGGGGGAGGAACACCGGGGAGCTGTTTTTT. Protein: CASSYSRGRNTGELFF.